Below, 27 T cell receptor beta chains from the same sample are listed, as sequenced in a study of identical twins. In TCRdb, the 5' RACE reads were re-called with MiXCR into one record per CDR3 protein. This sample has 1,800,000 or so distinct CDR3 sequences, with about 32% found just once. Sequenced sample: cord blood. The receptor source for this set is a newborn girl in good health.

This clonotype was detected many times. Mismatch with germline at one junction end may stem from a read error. CDR3 coding DNA: TGCGCCAGCAGTCGGACAGCCCAAGAGACCCAGTACTTC. This codes for CASSRTAQETQYF. V is TRBV28 and J is TRBJ2-5, with D possibly being TRBD1 (6 bases). Germline V gene data show CDR1 as MDHEN and CDR2 as SYDVKM. The CDR3 is made up of 13 amino acids. Full variable domain (remainder filled in from reference TRBV28 and TRBJ2-5): DVKVTQSSRYLVKRTGEKVFLECVQDMDHENMFWYRQDPGLGLRLIYFSYDVKMKEKGDIPEGYSVSREKKERFSLILESASTNQTSMYLCASSRTAQETQYFGPGTRLLVL.

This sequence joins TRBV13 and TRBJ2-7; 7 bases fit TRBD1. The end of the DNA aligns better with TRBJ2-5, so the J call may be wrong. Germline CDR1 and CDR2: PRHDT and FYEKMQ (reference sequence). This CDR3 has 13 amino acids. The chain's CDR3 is CASGRGQRETQYF. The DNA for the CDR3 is TGTGCCAGCGGAAGGGGACAGAGAGAGACCCAGTACTTC.

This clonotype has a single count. CDR3 coding DNA: TGTGCCAGCAGCTCCCCAACGACCACGTACCAAGAGACCCAGTACTTC. It yields the protein CASSSPTTTYQETQYF. The rearrangement links TRBV7-6 to TRBJ2-5; D gene uncertain. The V gene's germline CDR1 is SGHVS and CDR2 FNYEAQ. Trimming left V 4 bases short and J 0 bases short, with 15 bases between. The CDR3 is 16 residues long.

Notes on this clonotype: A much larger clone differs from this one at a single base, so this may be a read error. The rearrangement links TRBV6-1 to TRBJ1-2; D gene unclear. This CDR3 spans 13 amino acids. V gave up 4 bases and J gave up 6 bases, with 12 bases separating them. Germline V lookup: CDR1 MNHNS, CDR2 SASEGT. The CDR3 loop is CASSVAPGNGYTF. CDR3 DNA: TGTGCCAGCAGTGTAGCGCCGGGGAATGGCTACACCTTC.

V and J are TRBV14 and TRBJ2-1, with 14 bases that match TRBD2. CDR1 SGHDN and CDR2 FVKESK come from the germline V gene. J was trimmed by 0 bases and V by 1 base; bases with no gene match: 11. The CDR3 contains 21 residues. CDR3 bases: TGTGCCAGCAGCCAAGTATCTTGGACTAGCGGGAGGCTGAGCTCCTACAATGAGCAGTTCTTC. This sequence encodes CASSQVSWTSGRLSSYNEQFF.

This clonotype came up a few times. The CDR3 DNA reads as TGCAGTGCTAGTCCGGGACAACGCCATCCACCCCTCCACTTT. It translates to CSASPGQRHPPLHF. The chain joins TRBV20-1 to TRBJ1-6; maybe TRBD1 (6 bases). Germline values: CDR1 DFQATT, CDR2 SNEGSKA (reference sequence). Trimming stripped 3 bases from V and 11 bases from J, with 17 bases between. This CDR3 is 14 amino acids long.

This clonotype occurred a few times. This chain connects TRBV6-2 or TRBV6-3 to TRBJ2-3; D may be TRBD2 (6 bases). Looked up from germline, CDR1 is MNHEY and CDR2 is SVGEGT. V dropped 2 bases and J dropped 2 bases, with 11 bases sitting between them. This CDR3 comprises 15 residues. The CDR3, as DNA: TGTGCCAGCAGTTACCCGGGACTGGTCACAGATACGCAGTATTTT. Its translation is CASSYPGLVTDTQYF.

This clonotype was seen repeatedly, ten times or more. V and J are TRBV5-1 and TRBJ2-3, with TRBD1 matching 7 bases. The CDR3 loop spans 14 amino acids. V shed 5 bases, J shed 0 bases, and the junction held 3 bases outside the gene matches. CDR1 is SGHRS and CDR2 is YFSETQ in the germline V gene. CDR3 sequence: CASRQGLSTDTQYF. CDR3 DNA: TGCGCCAGCAGACAGGGGCTTAGCACAGATACGCAGTATTTT.

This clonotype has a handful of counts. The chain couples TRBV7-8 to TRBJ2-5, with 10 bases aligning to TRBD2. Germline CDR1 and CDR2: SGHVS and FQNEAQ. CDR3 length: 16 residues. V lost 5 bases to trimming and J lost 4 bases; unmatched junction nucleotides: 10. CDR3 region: CASSRFTSSGGETQYF. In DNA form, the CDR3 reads TGTGCCAGCAGCCGGTTTACATCTAGCGGGGGAGAGACCCAGTACTTC.

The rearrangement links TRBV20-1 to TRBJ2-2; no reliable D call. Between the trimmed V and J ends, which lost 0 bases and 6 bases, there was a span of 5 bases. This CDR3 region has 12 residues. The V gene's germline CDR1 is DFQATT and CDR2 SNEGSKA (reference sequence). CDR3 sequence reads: CSAREWAGELFF. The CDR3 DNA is TGCAGTGCTAGAGAGTGGGCCGGGGAGCTGTTTTTT.

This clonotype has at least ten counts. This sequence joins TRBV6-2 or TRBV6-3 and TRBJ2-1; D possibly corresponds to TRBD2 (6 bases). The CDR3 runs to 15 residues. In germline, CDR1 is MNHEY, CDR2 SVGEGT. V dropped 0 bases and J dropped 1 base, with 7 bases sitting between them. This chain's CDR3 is CASSYSRGSYNEQFF. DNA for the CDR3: TGTGCCAGCAGTTACTCACGGGGGTCCTACAATGAGCAGTTCTTC.

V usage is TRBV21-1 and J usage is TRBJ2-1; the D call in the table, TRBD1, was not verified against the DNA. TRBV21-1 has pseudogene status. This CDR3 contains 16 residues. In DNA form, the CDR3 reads TGTGCCAGCAGCAAACCCTGGGCGGAACCGTACAATGAGCAGTTCTTC. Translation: CASSKPWAEPYNEQFF.

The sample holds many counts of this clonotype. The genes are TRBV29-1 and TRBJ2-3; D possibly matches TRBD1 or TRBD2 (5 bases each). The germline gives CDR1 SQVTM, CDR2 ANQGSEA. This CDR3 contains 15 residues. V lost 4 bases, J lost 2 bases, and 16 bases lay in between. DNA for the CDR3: TGCAGCGTTGCTGTGGGGACCCTCCCCACAGATACGCAGTATTTT. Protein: CSVAVGTLPTDTQYF.

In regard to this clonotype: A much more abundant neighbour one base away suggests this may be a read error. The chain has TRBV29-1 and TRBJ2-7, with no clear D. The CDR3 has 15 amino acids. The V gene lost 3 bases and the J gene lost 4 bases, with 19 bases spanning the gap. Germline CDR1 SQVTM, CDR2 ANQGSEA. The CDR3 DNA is TGCAGCGTTGACGGGTCCCCGAATACTCCTTACGAGCAGTACTTC. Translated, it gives CSVDGSPNTPYEQYF.

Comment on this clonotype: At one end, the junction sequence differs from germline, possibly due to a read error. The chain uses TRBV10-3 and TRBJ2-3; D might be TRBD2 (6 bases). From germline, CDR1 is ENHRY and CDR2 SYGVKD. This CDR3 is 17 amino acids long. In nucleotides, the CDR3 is TGTGCCCTCAGTGAGTCGGTTGGTAGCGGATGCACAGATACGCAGTATTTT. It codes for CALSESVGSGCTDTQYF.

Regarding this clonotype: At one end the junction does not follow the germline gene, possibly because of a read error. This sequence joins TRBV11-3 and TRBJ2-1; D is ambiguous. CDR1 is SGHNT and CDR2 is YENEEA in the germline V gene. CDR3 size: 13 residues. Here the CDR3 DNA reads TGTACCAGCAGCTTAGGGCGAGACTATGAGCAGTTCTTC. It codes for CTSSLGRDYEQFF. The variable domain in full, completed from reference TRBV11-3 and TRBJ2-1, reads EAGVVQSPRYKIIEKKQPVAFWCNPISGHNTLYWYLQNLGQGPELLIRYENEEAVDDSQLPKDRFSAERLKGVDSTLKIQPAELGDSAVYLCTSSLGRDYEQFFGPGTRLTVL.

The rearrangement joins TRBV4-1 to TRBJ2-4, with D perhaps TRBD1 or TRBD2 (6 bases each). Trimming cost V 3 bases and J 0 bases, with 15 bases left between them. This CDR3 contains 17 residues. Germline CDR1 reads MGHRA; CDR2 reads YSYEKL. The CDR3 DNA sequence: TGCGCCAGCAGCCACGGGGGCGGGTATATAGCCAAAAACATTCAGTACTTC. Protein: CASSHGGGYIAKNIQYF.

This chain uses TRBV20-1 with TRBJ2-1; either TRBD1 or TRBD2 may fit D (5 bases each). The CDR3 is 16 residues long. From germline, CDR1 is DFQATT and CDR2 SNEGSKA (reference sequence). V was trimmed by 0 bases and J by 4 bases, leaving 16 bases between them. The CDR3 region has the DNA TGCAGTGCTAGAGATCGGACGGGGCGACGTTACAATGAGCAGTTCTTC. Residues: CSARDRTGRRYNEQFF.

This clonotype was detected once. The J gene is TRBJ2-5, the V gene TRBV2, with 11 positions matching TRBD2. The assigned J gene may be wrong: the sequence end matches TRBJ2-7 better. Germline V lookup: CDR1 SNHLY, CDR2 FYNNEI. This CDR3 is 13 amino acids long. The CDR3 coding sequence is TGTGCCACCAAGGGACTAGCGGACTACGAGCAGTACTTC. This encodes CATKGLADYEQYF.

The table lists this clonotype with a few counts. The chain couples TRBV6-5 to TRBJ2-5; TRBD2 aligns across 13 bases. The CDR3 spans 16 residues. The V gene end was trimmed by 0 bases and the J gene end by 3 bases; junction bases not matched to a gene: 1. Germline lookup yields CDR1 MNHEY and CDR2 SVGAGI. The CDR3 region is CASSYSGTSGKETQYF. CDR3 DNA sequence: TGTGCCAGCAGTTACTCCGGGACTAGCGGGAAAGAGACCCAGTACTTC.

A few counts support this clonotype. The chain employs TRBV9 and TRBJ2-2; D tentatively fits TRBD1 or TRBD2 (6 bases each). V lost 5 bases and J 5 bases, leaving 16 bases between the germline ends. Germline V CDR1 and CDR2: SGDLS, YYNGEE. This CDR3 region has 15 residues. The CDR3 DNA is TGTGCCAGCAGTCACGGAGGGGGACGTACCGGGGAGCTGTTTTTT. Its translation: CASSHGGGRTGELFF. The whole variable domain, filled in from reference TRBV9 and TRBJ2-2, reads DSGVTQTPKHLITATGQRVTLRCSPRSGDLSVYWYQQSLDQGLQFLIQYYNGEERAKGNILERFSAQQFPDLHSELNLSSLELGDSALYFCASSHGGGRTGELFFGEGSRLTVL.

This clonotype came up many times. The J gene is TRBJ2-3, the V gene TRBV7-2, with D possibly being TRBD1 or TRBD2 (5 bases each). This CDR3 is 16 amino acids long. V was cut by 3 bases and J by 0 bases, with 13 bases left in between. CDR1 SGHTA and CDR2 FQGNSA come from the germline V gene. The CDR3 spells CASSFSGTTSTDTQYF. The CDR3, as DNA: TGTGCCAGCAGCTTCTCCGGGACCACTAGCACAGATACGCAGTATTTT.

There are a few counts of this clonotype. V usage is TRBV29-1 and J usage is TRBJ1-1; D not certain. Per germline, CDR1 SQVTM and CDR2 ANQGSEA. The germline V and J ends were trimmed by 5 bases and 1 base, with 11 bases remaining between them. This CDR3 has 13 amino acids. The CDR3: CSVSSQWNTEAFF. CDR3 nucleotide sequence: TGCAGCGTTAGTTCACAATGGAACACTGAAGCTTTCTTT.

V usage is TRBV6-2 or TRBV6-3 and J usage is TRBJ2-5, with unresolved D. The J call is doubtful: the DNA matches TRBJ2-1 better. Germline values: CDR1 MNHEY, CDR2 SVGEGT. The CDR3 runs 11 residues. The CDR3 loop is CASRHQETQFF. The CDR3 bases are TGTGCCAGCAGACACCAAGAGACCCAGTTCTTC.

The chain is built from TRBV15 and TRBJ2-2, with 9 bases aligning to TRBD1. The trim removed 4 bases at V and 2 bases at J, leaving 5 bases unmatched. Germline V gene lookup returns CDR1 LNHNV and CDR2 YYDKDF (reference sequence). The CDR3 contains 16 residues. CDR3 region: CATSIWGQGNTGELFF. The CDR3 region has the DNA TGTGCCACCAGCATTTGGGGACAGGGCAACACCGGGGAGCTGTTTTTT.

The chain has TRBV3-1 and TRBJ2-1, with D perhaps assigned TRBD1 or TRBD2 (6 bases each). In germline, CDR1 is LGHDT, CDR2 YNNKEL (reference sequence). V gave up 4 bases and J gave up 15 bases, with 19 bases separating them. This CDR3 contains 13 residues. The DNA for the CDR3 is TGTGCCAGCAGCCTTACGAGGGGGTCCGGGGGGTTCTTC. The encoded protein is CASSLTRGSGGFF.

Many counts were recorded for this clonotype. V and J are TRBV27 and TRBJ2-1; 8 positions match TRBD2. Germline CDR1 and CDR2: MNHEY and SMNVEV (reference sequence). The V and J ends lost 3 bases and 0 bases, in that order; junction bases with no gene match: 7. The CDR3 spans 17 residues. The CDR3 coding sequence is TGTGCCAGCAGTTTTTCTAGCGGGTATAGCTCCTACAATGAGCAGTTCTTC. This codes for CASSFSSGYSSYNEQFF.